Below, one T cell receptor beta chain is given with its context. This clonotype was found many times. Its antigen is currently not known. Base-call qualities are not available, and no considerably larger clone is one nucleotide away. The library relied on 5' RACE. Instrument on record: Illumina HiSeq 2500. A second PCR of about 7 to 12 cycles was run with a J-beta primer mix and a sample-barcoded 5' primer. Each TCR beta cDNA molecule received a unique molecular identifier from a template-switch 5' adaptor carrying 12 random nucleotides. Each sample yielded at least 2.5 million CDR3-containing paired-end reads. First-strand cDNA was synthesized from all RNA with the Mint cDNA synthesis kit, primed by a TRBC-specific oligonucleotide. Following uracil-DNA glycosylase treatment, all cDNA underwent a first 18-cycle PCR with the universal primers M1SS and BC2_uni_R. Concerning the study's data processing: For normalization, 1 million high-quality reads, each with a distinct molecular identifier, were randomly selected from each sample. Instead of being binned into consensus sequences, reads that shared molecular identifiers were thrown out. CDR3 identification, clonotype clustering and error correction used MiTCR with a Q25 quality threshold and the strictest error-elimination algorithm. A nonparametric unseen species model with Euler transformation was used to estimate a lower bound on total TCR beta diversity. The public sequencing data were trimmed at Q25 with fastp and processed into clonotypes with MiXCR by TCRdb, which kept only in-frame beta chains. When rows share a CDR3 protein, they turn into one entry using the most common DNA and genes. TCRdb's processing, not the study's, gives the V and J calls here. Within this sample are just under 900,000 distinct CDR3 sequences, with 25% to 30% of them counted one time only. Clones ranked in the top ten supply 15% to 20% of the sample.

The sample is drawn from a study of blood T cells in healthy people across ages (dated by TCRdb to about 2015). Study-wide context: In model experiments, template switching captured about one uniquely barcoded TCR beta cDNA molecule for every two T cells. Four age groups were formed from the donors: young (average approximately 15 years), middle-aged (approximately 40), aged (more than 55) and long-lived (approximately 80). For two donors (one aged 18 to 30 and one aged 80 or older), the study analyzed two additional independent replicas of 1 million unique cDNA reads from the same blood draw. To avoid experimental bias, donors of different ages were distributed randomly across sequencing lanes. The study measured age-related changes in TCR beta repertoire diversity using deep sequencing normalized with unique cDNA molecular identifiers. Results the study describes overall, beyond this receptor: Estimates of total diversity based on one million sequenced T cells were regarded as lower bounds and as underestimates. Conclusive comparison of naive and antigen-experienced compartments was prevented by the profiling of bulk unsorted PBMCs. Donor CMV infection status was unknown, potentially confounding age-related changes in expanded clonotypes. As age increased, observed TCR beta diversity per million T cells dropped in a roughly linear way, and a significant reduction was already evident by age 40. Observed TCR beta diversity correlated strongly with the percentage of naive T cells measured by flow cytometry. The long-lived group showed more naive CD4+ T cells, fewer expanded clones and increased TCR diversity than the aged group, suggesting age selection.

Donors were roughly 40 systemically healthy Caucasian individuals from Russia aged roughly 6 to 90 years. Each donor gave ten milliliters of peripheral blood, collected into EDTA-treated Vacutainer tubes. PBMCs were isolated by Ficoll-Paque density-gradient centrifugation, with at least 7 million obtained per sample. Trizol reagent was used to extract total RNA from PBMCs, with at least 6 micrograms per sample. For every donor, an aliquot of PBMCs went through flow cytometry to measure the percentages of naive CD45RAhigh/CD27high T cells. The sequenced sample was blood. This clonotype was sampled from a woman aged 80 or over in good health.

The CDR3 sequence is CASRPGTVYGYTF. The sequenced DNA: TGTGCCAGCCGACCCGGGACAGTGTATGGCTACACCTTC. The chain was built from TRBV4-2 and TRBJ1-2, with 7 junctional bases fitting TRBD1. The CDR3 covers 13 residues, taking in both the cysteine and the phenylalanine. Just the 39-base CDR3 DNA is kept, in frame starting at base 1. V ends up 8 bases short and J 5 bases short, with an unmatched junction base count of 8. CDR1 and CDR2, per the germline V gene, are LGHNA and YNFKEQ.